One T cell receptor (beta chain) is described in this entry. The CDR3 runs 17 residues. Trimming removed 0 bases from V and 12 bases from J, with 24 bases in between. Germline V gene lookup returns CDR1 LNHNV and CDR2 YYDKDF (reference sequence). The second PCR ran about 6 to 12 cycles with a sample-barcoded 5' primer and J-beta primers. TCRdb re-derived calls from the 5' RACE reads in MiXCR, one entry per CDR3 protein. In the table there are about 1.4 million distinct CDR3 sequences, roughly 64% of which are singletons. The entry originates in a study of blood T cells in healthy people across ages. The receptor was derived from a man younger than 30 in good health. The sequenced sample was blood. J is TRBJ2-1 and V is TRBV15, with D possibly TRBD2 on 5 matching bases. Here the CDR3 reads CATSRDKLDSGGIWQFF. The CDR3 nucleotides are TGTGCCACCAGCAGAGATAAGTTGGACTCCGGTGGGATTTGGCAGTTCTTC.